These T cell receptor beta chains were read from a single sample in a study of CD8 T cells in cerebrospinal fluid in Alzheimer's disease. From the 10x single-cell sequencing reads, TCRdb lists one entry per CDR3 protein and no DNA. The sample's table shows 900 to 1,200 distinct CDR3 sequences. The sequenced sample was cerebrospinal fluid. The receptors here all came from a human donor with mild cognitive impairment. CDR3s include the opening cysteine and the closing phenylalanine or tryptophan. Size tells how often a clone was seen (once, few, many) or the class of an expanded clone, and some rows leave it out.

.	TRBV7-9	TRBJ1-2	CASSSTTDRNGYTF
medium-sized	TRBV4-1	TRBJ1-2	CASSQETGYGYTF
medium-sized	TRBV5-4	TRBJ1-1	CASSLDPRGTNTEAFF
.	TRBV7-2	TRBJ2-2	CASSSPGAGELFF
medium-sized	TRBV6-1	TRBJ1-2	CASSRTGDYGYTF
medium-sized	TRBV9	TRBJ1-2	CASSVLAGATGYTF
medium-sized	TRBV20-1	TRBJ2-2	CSASIGLSTGELFF
medium-sized	TRBV7-2	TRBJ2-7	CASSLGGAGSYEQYF
medium-sized	TRBV9	TRBJ2-1	CASSVAGGGTNEQFF
large	TRBV12-3/TRBV12-4	TRBJ2-2	CASSTLGRQPTGELFF
medium-sized	TRBV6-6	TRBJ1-1	CASTGGAEAFF
medium-sized	TRBV6-1	TRBJ2-3	CASRVTLSTDTQYF
.	TRBV15	TRBJ2-3	CATSSSPSGTSTDTQYF
large	TRBV6-1	TRBJ1-2	CATKLGTGLQAGGYTF
large	TRBV12-3/TRBV12-4	TRBJ2-3	CASSLWTGQGVPDTQYF
large	TRBV3-1	TRBJ2-1	CASSPTGPPTYNEQFF
medium-sized	TRBV2	TRBJ2-6	CASSGVNRARASGANVLTF
medium-sized	TRBV12-3/TRBV12-4	TRBJ1-4	CASKTGGRANEKLFF
medium-sized	TRBV5-1	TRBJ2-2	CASSYGMGGELFF
.	TRBV11-2	TRBJ2-6	CASRLLFLTGANVLTF
medium-sized	TRBV3-1	TRBJ2-5	CASAPGAETQYF
large	TRBV12-3/TRBV12-4	TRBJ2-2	CASSLMGANTGELFF
medium-sized	TRBV6-5	TRBJ1-5	CASSYSGGNQPQHF
hyperexpanded	TRBV20-1	TRBJ2-5	CSAGKTSGGPAETQYF
large	TRBV10-3	TRBJ2-4	CAISDSNVAKNIQYF
large	TRBV3-1	TRBJ2-5	CASSLRGGQETQYF
large	TRBV30	TRBJ2-5	CAWKQSREYQETQYF
large	TRBV20-1	TRBJ2-7	CSAGLAGYYEQYF
medium-sized	TRBV5-4	TRBJ2-1	CASSDTGTSNNEQFF
large	TRBV7-2	TRBJ2-2	CASSYRFSGSNTGELFF
.	TRBV7-8	TRBJ2-3	CSSSLGLEGSKDTQYF
medium-sized	TRBV6-2/TRBV6-3	TRBJ2-7	CASSESTGTGYYEQYF
medium-sized	TRBV20-1	TRBJ1-2	CSARSGIYGYTF
medium-sized	TRBV18	TRBJ2-1	CASSPNRGSYNEQFF
medium-sized	TRBV20-1	TRBJ2-3	CSAKKRGVLGTQYF
medium-sized	TRBV30	TRBJ1-3	CAWNYESGTGNTIYF
large	TRBV2	TRBJ2-1	CASRWDQHNEQFF
medium-sized	TRBV6-5	TRBJ1-1	CASSYHTGFEAFF
.	TRBV15	TRBJ2-1	CATSLRTANNEQFF
large	TRBV6-5	TRBJ1-4	CASRPGQATTNEKLFF